This TCR beta chain was sequenced in a study of blood T cell repertoires in COVID-19 (TCRdb year 2020). General notes on the study: Collaborator samples came from the United States, Italy and Spain and covered acute and convalescent phases of COVID-19. The prospective study material was composed of cDNA or gDNA derived from T cells, B-cell-depleted T cells, or PBMCs. Deeply sampled blood TCRbeta repertoires from subjects exposed to, actively infected with, or recovered from COVID-19 were included in the dataset. The repertoires were released in a freely available public database intended as a resource for research on the immune response to SARS-CoV-2. Samples were obtained from the ongoing ImmuneRACE study (first 160 participants) and from about 1,300 subjects provided by 6 global collaborators. The sample metadata nearly always contained a de-identified subject ID, COVID-19 status, age in years and sex. Where available, HLA class I and class II types were taken from metadata supplied by the sample provider and were not determined by assay-based typing.

Concerning this clone: It has no known antigen specificity. The sample holds no much larger clone one base away, and base qualities are not on file.

Whole blood was collected in K2EDTA tubes by collaborating institutions according to the institutions' own protocols. For TCRbeta analysis, collaborator samples were shipped as frozen whole blood, as isolated PBMCs, or as DNA extracted from either sample type. The germline V gene (reference sequence) gives CDR1 as SGHKS and CDR2 as YYEKEE. V was cut back by 0 bases and J by 4 bases, leaving a gap of 13 bases between them. Its CDR3 holds 15 amino acids, cysteine through phenylalanine. CDR3 DNA only is kept here, 45 bases in frame from base 1. TCRbeta CDR3 regions were amplified from genomic DNA using the immunoSEQ Assay, a bias-controlled multiplex PCR. As for how the authors treated the data: Within the assay, amplification of reference gene primers was used to estimate how many nucleated cells each sample contained. To quantify the absolute abundance of each unique TCRbeta CDR3 rearrangement, sequence reads were collapsed and filtered. For each sample, productive Simpson clonality was calculated as the square root of Simpson's diversity index across productive rearrangements. TCRdb took this table from immuneACCESS and kept in-frame rearrangements with V and J called. Such tables lack part of the clones; where checked against another copy, unresolved V genes explain under half of the gap, and the rest is unexplained. Clone size and V and J calls were adopted from that table, with D and trimming inferred from the DNA. This sample lists around 100,000 clones; 88% were detected once. The ten largest clones add up to approximately 5% of the sample.

Broad study findings and their caveats: The quantity of clinical and demographic metadata differed by source and by participant and was supplied without curation.

The sequenced sample was peripheral blood. This chain joins TRBV5-5 to TRBJ1-2; possibly the D gene is TRBD1, per 5 matching bases. The source of this sequence is a human donor in a cohort sampled during active COVID-19. The CDR3 has the sequence CASSLEGRALYGYTF. The nucleotide sequence is given as TGTGCCAGCAGCTTGGAGGGGAGGGCCCTCTATGGCTACACCTTC.